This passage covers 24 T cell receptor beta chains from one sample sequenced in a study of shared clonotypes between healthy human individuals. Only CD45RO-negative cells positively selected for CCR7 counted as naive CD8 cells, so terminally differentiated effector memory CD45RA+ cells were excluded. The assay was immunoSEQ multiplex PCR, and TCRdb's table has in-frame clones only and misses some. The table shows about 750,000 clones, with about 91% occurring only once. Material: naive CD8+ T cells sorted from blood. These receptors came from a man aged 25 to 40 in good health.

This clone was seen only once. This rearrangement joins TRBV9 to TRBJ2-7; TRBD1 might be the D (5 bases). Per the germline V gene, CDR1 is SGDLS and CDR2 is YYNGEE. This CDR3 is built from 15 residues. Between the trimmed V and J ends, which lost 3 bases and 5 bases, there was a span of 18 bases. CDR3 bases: TGTGCCAGCAGCGCAACTGATGGCAGGGTACACGAGCAGTACTTC. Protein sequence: CASSATDGRVHEQYF.

CDR3 DNA sequence: TGTGCCAGCAGTTCTGCCGTGCGAGGGGACAATGAGCAGTTCTTC. This gives the protein CASSSAVRGDNEQFF. V usage is TRBV27 and J usage is TRBJ2-1; tentatively, D is TRBD1 or TRBD2 (5 bases each). The V gene lost 4 bases and the J gene lost 5 bases, with 15 bases spanning the gap. The CDR3 consists of 15 residues. Per the germline V gene, CDR1 is MNHEY and CDR2 is SMNVEV (reference sequence).

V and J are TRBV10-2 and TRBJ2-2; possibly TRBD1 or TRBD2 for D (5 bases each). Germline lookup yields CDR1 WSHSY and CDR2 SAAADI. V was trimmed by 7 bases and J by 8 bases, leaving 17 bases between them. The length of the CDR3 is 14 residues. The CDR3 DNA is TGCGCCAGCACCCCGGGATTGGGGGTTGGGGAGCTGTTTTTT. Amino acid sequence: CASTPGLGVGELFF.

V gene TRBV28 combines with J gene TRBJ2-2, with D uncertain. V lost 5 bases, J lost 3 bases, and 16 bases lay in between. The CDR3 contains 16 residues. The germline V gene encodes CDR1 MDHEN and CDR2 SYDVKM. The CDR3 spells CASSPYRVGDTGELFF. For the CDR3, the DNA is TGTGCCAGCAGTCCTTACCGGGTCGGAGACACCGGGGAGCTGTTTTTT.

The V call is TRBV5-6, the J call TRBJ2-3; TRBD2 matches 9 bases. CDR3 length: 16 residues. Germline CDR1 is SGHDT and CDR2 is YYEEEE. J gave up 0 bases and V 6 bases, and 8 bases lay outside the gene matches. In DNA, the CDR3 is TGTGCCAGCAAACTAGCTAGCGGGATTAGCACAGATACGCAGTATTTT. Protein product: CASKLASGISTDTQYF. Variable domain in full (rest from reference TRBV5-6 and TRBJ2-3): DAGVTQSPTHLIKTRGQQVTLRCSPKSGHDTVSWYQQALGQGPQFIFQYYEEEERQRGNFPDRFSGHQFPNYSSELNVNALLLGDSALYLCASKLASGISTDTQYFGPGTRLTVL.

CDR3 nucleotides: TGTGCCAGCAGCAGTAGGGGCCGGGAGACCCAGTACTTC. It is translated as CASSSRGRETQYF. This chain joins TRBV11-3 and TRBJ2-5; a possible D gene is TRBD1 (5 bases). The CDR3 is 13 amino acids. Germline-derived CDR1 and CDR2 are SGHNT and YENEEA. V was cut by 5 bases and J by 5 bases, with 12 bases left in between.

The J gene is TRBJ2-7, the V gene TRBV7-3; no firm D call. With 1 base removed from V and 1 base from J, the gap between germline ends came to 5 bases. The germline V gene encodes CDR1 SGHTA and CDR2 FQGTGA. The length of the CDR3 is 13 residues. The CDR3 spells CASSLMGSYEQYF. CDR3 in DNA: TGTGCCAGCAGCTTAATGGGATCCTACGAGCAGTACTTC.

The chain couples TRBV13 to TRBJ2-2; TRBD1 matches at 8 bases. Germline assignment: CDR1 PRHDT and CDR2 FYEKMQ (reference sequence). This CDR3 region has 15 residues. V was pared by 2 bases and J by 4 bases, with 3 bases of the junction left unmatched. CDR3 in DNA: TGTGCCAGCAGCTTACAGGGGGCGGGCACCGGGGAGCTGTTTTTT. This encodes CASSLQGAGTGELFF.

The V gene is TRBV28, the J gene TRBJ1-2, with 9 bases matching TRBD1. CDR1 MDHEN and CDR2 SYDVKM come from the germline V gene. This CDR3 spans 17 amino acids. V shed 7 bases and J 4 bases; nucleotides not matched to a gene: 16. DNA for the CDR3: TGTGCCAGCACCCCACGGGACAGGGAGGTCAGGGGCTATGGCTACACCTTC. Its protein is CASTPRDREVRGYGYTF.

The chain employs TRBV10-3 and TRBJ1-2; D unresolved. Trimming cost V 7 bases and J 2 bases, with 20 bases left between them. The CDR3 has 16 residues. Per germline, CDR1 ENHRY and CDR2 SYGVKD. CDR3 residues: CAIKGNSGNPNYGYTF. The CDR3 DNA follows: TGTGCCATCAAGGGCAACTCGGGGAATCCCAACTATGGCTACACCTTC.

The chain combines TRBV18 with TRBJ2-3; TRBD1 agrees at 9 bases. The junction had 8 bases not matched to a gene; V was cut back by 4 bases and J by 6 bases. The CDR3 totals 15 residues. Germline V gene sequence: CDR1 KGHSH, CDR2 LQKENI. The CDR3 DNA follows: TGTGCCAGCTCACAGCCGGACAGGGGTCTGGATACGCAGTATTTT. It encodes CASSQPDRGLDTQYF.

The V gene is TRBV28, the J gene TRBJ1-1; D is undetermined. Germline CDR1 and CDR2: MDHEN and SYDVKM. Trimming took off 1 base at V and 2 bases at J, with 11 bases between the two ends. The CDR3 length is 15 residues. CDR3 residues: CASSLFLARNTEAFF. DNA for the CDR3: TGTGCCAGCAGTTTATTTTTGGCTCGAAACACTGAAGCTTTCTTT.

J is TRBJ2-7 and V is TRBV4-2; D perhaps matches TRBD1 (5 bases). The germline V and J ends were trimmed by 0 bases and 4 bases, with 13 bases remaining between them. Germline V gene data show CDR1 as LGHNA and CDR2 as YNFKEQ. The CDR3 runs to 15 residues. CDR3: CASSQEHRLPYEQYF. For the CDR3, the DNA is TGTGCCAGCAGCCAAGAACACAGGTTGCCGTACGAGCAGTACTTC.

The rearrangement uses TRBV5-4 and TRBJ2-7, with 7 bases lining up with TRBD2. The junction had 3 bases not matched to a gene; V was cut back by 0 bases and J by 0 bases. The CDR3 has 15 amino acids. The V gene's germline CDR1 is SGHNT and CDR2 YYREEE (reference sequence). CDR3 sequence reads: CASSLASGLSYEQYF. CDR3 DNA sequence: TGTGCCAGCAGCTTGGCTAGCGGACTCTCCTACGAGCAGTACTTC.

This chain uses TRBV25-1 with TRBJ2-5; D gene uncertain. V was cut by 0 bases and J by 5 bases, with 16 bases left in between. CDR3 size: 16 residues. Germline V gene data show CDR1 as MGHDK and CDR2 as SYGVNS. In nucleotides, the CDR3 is TGTGCCAGCAGTGAATATTTATCAGAACGGGTGGAGACCCAGTACTTC. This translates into CASSEYLSERVETQYF.

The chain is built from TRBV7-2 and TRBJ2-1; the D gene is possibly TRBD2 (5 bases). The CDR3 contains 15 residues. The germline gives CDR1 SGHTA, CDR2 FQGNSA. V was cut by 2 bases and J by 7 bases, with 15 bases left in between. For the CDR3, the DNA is TGTGCCAGCAGCTTAATATCCGGGGTTCGAAATGAGCAGTTCTTC. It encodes CASSLISGVRNEQFF.

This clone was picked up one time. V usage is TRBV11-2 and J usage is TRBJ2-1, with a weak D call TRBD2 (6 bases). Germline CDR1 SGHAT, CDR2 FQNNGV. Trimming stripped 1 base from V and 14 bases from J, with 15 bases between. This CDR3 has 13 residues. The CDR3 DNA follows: TGTGCCAGCAGCTTAGGGGACTCCCGGGCTAAGTTCTTC. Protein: CASSLGDSRAKFF.

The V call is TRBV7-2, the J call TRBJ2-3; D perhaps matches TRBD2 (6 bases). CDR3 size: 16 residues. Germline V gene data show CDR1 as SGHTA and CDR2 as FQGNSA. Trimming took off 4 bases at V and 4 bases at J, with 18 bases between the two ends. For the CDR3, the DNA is TGTGCCAGCAGCTCCCCGGGGTGGGAGGCCTCAGATACGCAGTATTTT. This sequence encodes CASSSPGWEASDTQYF.

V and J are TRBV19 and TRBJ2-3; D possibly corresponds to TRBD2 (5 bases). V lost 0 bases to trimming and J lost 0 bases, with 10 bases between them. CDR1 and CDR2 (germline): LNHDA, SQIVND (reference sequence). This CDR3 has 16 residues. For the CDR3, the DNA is TGTGCCAGTAGTATAGATCCAGCGGCTAGCACAGATACGCAGTATTTT. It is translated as CASSIDPAASTDTQYF.

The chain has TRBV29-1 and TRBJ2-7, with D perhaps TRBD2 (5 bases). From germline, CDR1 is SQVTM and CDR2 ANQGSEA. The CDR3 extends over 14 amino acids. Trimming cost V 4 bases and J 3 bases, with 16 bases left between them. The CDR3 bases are TGCAGCGTTGGTACCATCGTCGGGGACTACGAGCAGTACTTC. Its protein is CSVGTIVGDYEQYF.

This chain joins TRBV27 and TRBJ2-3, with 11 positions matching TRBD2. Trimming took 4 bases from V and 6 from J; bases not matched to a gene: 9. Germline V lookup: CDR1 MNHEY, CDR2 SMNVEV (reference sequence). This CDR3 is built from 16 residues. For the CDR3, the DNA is TGTGCCAGCAGTTCATCGACTAGCGGGGCTTGGGATACGCAGTATTTT. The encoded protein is CASSSSTSGAWDTQYF.

The CDR3: CASSVDTGPAFF. The CDR3 bases are TGTGCCAGCAGCGTAGATACGGGCCCCGCTTTCTTT. V is TRBV9 and J is TRBJ1-1, with unresolved D. CDR1 is SGDLS and CDR2 is YYNGEE in the germline V gene. The CDR3 sequence is 12 residues long. Trimming took off 0 bases at V and 11 bases at J, with 11 bases between the two ends.

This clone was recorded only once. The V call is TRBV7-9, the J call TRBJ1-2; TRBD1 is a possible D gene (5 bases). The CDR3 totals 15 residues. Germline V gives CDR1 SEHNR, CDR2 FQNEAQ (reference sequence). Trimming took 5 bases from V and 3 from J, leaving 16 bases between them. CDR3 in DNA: TGTGCCAGCAGCGTAATCACGGGGGATGACTATGGCTACACCTTC. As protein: CASSVITGDDYGYTF.

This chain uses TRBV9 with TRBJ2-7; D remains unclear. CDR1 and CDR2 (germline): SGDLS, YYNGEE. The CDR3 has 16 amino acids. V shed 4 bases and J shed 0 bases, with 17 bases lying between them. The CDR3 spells CASSSFGDPSSYEQYF. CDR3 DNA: TGTGCCAGCAGCTCTTTTGGTGACCCGAGCTCCTACGAGCAGTACTTC.